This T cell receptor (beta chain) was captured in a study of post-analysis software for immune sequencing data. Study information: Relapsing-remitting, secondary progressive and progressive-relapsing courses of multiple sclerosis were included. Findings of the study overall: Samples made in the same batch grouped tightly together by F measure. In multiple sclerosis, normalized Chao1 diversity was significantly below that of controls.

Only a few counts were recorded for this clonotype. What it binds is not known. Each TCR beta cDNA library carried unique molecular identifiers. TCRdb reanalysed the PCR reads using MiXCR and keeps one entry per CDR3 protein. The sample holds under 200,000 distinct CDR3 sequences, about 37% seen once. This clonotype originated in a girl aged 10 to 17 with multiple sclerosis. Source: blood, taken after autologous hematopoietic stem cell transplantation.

The CDR3 region is CASSLGTGGRETQYF. CDR3 sequence (DNA): TGTGCCAGCAGCCTAGGGACAGGGGGACGAGAGACCCAGTACTTC. This sequence joins TRBV7-2 and TRBJ2-5, with TRBD1 identical over 11 bases. The germline gives CDR1 SGHTA, CDR2 FQGNSA. The V segment lost 5 bases and the J segment 4 bases; nucleotides outside the gene matches: 6. There are 15 residues in the CDR3.